This TCR beta chain is drawn from a study of blood T cells in healthy people across ages. Overall study results and limits: Higher naive T cell percentage went strongly together with higher TCR beta diversity.

V was trimmed by 4 bases and J by 0 bases, leaving 15 bases between them. Germline V gives CDR1 SGHTA, CDR2 FQGTGA. The CDR3 runs to 16 residues. Remarks on this clonotype: Its antigen is undetermined.

Alongside a J-beta primer mix, a sample-barcoded 5' primer served in a second PCR lasting roughly 7 to 11 cycles. Using its own MiXCR run on the 5' RACE reads, TCRdb lists one record per CDR3 protein. The table includes 780,000 or so distinct CDR3 sequences, around 50% detected once. The V and J genes are TRBV7-3 and TRBJ1-1; D may be TRBD1 (5 bases). Sequenced material: blood. The TCR was taken from a man in his forties in good health. The DNA of the CDR3 is TGTGCCAGCAGCTCTGGGGGTTTTGGTCTGAACACTGAAGCTTTCTTT. Translating gives CASSSGGFGLNTEAFF.